Below, 21 T cell receptor beta chains from the same sample are listed, as sequenced in a study of cytomegalovirus exposure and HLA in healthy donors. The PCR contained 60 Vbeta and 13 Jbeta primers. Assay: immunoSEQ multiplex PCR; the TCRdb copy retains only in-frame clones and omits some. The repertoire includes 100,000 to 150,000 clones, roughly 80% of them detected once, and approximately 1% sits in the top ten. The sequenced sample consisted of PBMCs. These TCRs come from a boy aged 5-17 years in good health and CMV-seronegative.

This clone occurred once. The chain couples TRBV6-4 to TRBJ2-6, with a possible D match to TRBD2 (6 bases). This CDR3 region has 16 residues. V was trimmed by 3 bases and J by 4 bases, leaving 13 bases between them. CDR1 is MRHNA and CDR2 is SNTAGT in the germline V gene. The chain's CDR3 is CASSEEGAGGANVLTF. CDR3 DNA: TGTGCCAGCAGTGAGGAGGGAGCTGGAGGGGCCAACGTCCTGACTTTC.

The CDR3 protein is CASSPGQGAAGANVLTF. DNA for the CDR3: TGCGCCAGCAGCCCAGGACAGGGAGCGGCTGGGGCCAACGTCCTGACTTTC. V usage is TRBV5-1 and J usage is TRBJ2-6; 8 bases match TRBD1. The ends lost 4 bases at V and 2 bases at J; junction bases unmatched: 8. CDR1 and CDR2 (germline): SGHRS, YFSETQ. The CDR3 length is 17 residues.

The count of this clone is one. The chain carries TRBV7-8 and TRBJ2-3; TRBD2 is a possible D gene (5 bases). CDR3 length equals 15 residues. With 1 base removed from V and 0 bases from J, the gap between germline ends came to 8 bases. CDR1 SGHVS and CDR2 FQNEAQ come from the germline V gene. CDR3 coding DNA: TGTGCCAGCAGCTTAGTAGCGTACAGCACAGATACGCAGTATTTT. Protein sequence: CASSLVAYSTDTQYF.

The chain is built from TRBV4-1 and TRBJ2-7; TRBD2 matches 10 bases. This CDR3 is 18 amino acids long. CDR1 and CDR2 from the germline V gene are MGHRA and YSYEKL. After removal of 3 bases from V and 5 bases from J, the junction contained 16 bases not matched to a gene. CDR3 sequence: CASSHSPWQREGRDEQYF. CDR3 in DNA: TGCGCCAGCAGCCACTCCCCTTGGCAGCGGGAGGGCCGCGACGAGCAGTACTTC.

This chain joins TRBV4-1 and TRBJ1-5; D may be TRBD1 (6 bases). The CDR3 covers 15 residues. V dropped 1 base and J dropped 4 bases, with 11 bases sitting between them. The germline V gene encodes CDR1 MGHRA and CDR2 YSYEKL. CDR3 in DNA: TGCGCCAGCAGCCAAGTAACAGGGCTTAATCAGCCCCAGCATTTT. Translation gives CASSQVTGLNQPQHF.

This clone was observed a few times. The chain has TRBV27 and TRBJ1-1; no definite D call. This CDR3 region has 11 residues. The germline V and J ends were trimmed by 8 bases and 8 bases, with 12 bases remaining between them. Germline CDR1 reads MNHEY; CDR2 reads SMNVEV (reference sequence). The CDR3 reads CASGEGEEAFF. CDR3 nucleotides: TGTGCCAGCGGGGAGGGAGAAGAAGCTTTCTTT.

This chain joins TRBV13 and TRBJ2-7; TRBD1 agrees at 11 bases. Germline V gene sequence: CDR1 PRHDT, CDR2 FYEKMQ (reference sequence). J lost 6 bases, V lost 5 bases, and 15 bases had no gene match. The CDR3 contains 17 residues. The CDR3 reads CASSSIRGQGALGEQYF. CDR3 nucleotides: TGTGCCAGCAGCAGTATCCGTGGACAGGGGGCTCTGGGCGAGCAGTACTTC.

The J gene is TRBJ1-1, the V gene TRBV21-1; TRBD1, the table's D call, lacks a check against the DNA. TRBV21-1 is recorded as a pseudogene. The CDR3 contains 14 residues. In DNA form, the CDR3 reads TGTGCCAGCAGCAAAGGGACAGGGGGCACTGAAGCTTTCTTT. Protein product: CASSKGTGGTEAFF.

This clone was counted a few times. This chain joins TRBV19 and TRBJ2-2, with 7 bases aligning to TRBD1. This CDR3 region has 15 residues. Germline V lookup: CDR1 LNHDA, CDR2 SQIVND (reference sequence). Trimming at V came to 3 bases and at J to 1 base, leaving 2 bases not matched to a gene. CDR3 in amino acids: CASSISGGNTGELFF. The CDR3 bases are TGTGCCAGTAGTATCTCAGGGGGGAACACCGGGGAGCTGTTTTTT.

In this sample, this clone turned up once. The chain couples TRBV6-5 to TRBJ2-1; D uncertain. Germline values: CDR1 MNHEY, CDR2 SVGAGI. The CDR3 is 16 residues long. V was cut by 2 bases and J by 0 bases, with 11 bases left in between. The CDR3 nucleotides are TGTGCCAGCAGTTACGGGTCACAGAGCTCCTACAATGAGCAGTTCTTC. This translates into CASSYGSQSSYNEQFF.

The chain carries TRBV5-1 and TRBJ2-7; D unclear. From germline, CDR1 is SGHRS and CDR2 YFSETQ. V shed 7 bases and J shed 3 bases, with 14 bases lying between them. This CDR3 is built from 13 residues. The DNA of the CDR3 is TGCGCCAGCGCCTTGAGTGCTAGCTACGAGCAGTACTTC. It codes for CASALSASYEQYF.

This clone was found once. V and J are TRBV2 and TRBJ2-3; D gene uncertain. The length of the CDR3 is 15 residues. Deletions cut 6 bases from V and 0 bases from J, with 13 bases between. The germline gives CDR1 SNHLY, CDR2 FYNNEI. The CDR3 DNA is TGTGCCAGCAGGGTCCGGGTGGAAAGCACAGATACGCAGTATTTT. It translates to CASRVRVESTDTQYF.

The gene calls are TRBV27 and TRBJ2-1, with TRBD2 identical over 11 bases. J gave up 6 bases and V 2 bases, and 9 bases lay outside the gene matches. This CDR3 has 17 amino acids. Germline V gives CDR1 MNHEY, CDR2 SMNVEV (reference sequence). The DNA for the CDR3 is TGTGCCAGCAGTTTAAGGGGACTAGCGGAGTACCCCAATGAGCAGTTCTTC. Translation gives CASSLRGLAEYPNEQFF.

The rearrangement uses TRBV29-1 and TRBJ2-4, with D perhaps TRBD1 (6 bases). V dropped 4 bases and J dropped 1 base, with 17 bases sitting between them. The CDR3 runs 16 residues. CDR1 and CDR2 (germline): SQVTM, ANQGSEA. The CDR3 region is CSVVPWTEHAKNIQYF. The DNA of the CDR3 is TGCAGCGTTGTGCCCTGGACAGAGCATGCCAAAAACATTCAGTACTTC.

The chain links TRBV10-3 to TRBJ2-1, with 12 bases matching TRBD2. Germline V gene sequence: CDR1 ENHRY, CDR2 SYGVKD. The CDR3 runs to 14 residues. Trimming took 9 bases from V and 3 from J; bases not matched to a gene: 3. Written as DNA, the CDR3 is TGTGCCATAGGGGGACTAGCGGGCTACAATGAGCAGTTCTTC. Amino acids: CAIGGLAGYNEQFF.

The rearrangement uses TRBV25-1 and TRBJ2-2; possible D gene TRBD2, 5 bases. Per the germline V gene, CDR1 is MGHDK and CDR2 is SYGVNS. The V and J ends lost 1 base and 7 bases respectively, with 10 bases between them. This CDR3 is 14 amino acids long. The CDR3 DNA sequence: TGTGCCAGCAGTGAATCGGGGTGGAGCGGGGAGCTGTTTTTT. Amino acids: CASSESGWSGELFF.

The chain carries TRBV30 and TRBJ1-2; 7 nucleotides align to TRBD1. Looked up from germline, CDR1 is GTSNPN and CDR2 is SVGIG (reference sequence). V shed 4 bases and J 4 bases; nucleotides not matched to a gene: 6. The CDR3 is 13 amino acids. The CDR3 region has the DNA TGTGCCTGGACGACAGGGTCGGGCTATGGCTACACCTTC. Protein sequence: CAWTTGSGYGYTF.

V and J are TRBV29-1 and TRBJ2-5; D is ambiguous. V was trimmed by 7 bases and J by 3 bases, leaving 15 bases between them. The CDR3 is made up of 13 amino acids. Looked up from germline, CDR1 is SQVTM and CDR2 is ANQGSEA. For the CDR3, the DNA is TGCAGCGCCCTCGGAGCGCCGGAAGAGACCCAGTACTTC. This encodes CSALGAPEETQYF. The variable domain in full, completed from reference TRBV29-1 and TRBJ2-5, reads SAVISQKPSRDICQRGTSLTIQCQVDSQVTMMFWYRQQPGQSLTLIATANQGSEATYESGFVIDKFPISRPNLTFSTLTVSNMSPEDSSIYLCSALGAPEETQYFGPGTRLLVL.

In its sample, this clone was seen once. CDR3 region: CASSPSLAGENRDTQYF. The CDR3 DNA is TGCGCCAGCAGCCCTTCCTTAGCGGGAGAGAATCGAGATACGCAGTATTTT. The chain is built from TRBV5-1 and TRBJ2-3; TRBD2 matches at 9 bases. The V gene end was trimmed by 4 bases and the J gene end by 5 bases; junction bases not matched to a gene: 14. Per germline, CDR1 SGHRS and CDR2 YFSETQ. The CDR3 runs to 17 residues.

This clone appeared once. The V call is TRBV25-1, the J call TRBJ1-3, with TRBD1 matching over 11 bases. Looked up from germline, CDR1 is MGHDK and CDR2 is SYGVNS. The ends lost 4 bases at V and 7 bases at J; junction bases unmatched: 12. The CDR3 consists of 17 residues. The CDR3 reads CASSAAFGTGGRNTIYF. In DNA form, the CDR3 reads TGTGCCAGCAGTGCCGCCTTCGGGACAGGGGGGAGGAACACCATATATTTT.

This rearrangement joins TRBV5-1 to TRBJ2-3, with D maybe TRBD2 (6 bases). V dropped 4 bases and J dropped 0 bases, with 9 bases sitting between them. The CDR3 length is 14 residues. The germline CDR1 and CDR2 sequences are SGHRS and YFSETQ. The chain's CDR3 is CASSGGTSTDTQYF. The CDR3 DNA reads as TGCGCCAGCAGCGGCGGGACCAGCACAGATACGCAGTATTTT.